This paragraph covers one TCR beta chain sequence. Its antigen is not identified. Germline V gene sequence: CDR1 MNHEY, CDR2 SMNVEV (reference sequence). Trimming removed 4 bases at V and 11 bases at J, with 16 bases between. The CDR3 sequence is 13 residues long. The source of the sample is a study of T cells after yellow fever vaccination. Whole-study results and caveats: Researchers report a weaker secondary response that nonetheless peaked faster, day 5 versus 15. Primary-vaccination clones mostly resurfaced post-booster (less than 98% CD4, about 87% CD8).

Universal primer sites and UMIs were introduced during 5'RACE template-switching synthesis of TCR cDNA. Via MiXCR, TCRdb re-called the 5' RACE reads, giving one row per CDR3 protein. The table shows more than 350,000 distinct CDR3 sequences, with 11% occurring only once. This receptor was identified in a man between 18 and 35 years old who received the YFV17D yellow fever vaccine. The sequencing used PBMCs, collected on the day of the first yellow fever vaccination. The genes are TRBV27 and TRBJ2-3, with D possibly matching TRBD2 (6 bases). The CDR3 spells CASSSSPTGEQYF. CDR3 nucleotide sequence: TGTGCCAGCAGTTCCTCACCGACGGGGGAGCAGTATTTT.